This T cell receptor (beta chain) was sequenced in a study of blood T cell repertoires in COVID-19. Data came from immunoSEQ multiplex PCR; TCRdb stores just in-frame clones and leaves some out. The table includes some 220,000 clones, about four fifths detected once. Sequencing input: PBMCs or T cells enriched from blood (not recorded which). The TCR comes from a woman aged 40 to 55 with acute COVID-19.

As DNA, the CDR3 is TGTGCCAGCAGTGAAGTAATGTGGGGAGCGGTGGAGTACTTC. Translating gives CASSEVMWGAVEYF. This rearrangement joins TRBV6-4 to TRBJ2-5; D perhaps matches TRBD2 (5 bases). Germline loops: CDR1 MRHNA, CDR2 SNTAGT. V gave up 3 bases and J gave up 12 bases, with 20 bases separating them. The CDR3 has 14 amino acids.